The 14 T cell receptor beta chains reported below all come from one sample, sequenced in a study of blood T cell repertoires in COVID-19. Assay used: immunoSEQ multiplex PCR; TCRdb lists only in-frame clones, some missing. The sample has about 240,000 clones, over 65% seen once. Sequenced: peripheral blood. The receptor source for this set is a woman of 80 years or more with acute or convalescent COVID-19.

The V call is TRBV19, the J call TRBJ1-4; TRBD1 matches 9 bases. V shed 6 bases, J shed 1 base, and the junction held 9 bases outside the gene matches. CDR1 is LNHDA and CDR2 is SQIVND in the germline V gene (reference sequence). The length of the CDR3 is 17 residues. CDR3 DNA: TGTGCCAGTAGAGATCCGGGACAGGGCTTAACTAATGAAAAACTGTTTTTT. Protein: CASRDPGQGLTNEKLFF.

The J gene is TRBJ1-1, the V gene TRBV27; 7 bases are a match to TRBD1. The CDR3 is made up of 17 amino acids. V shed 1 base and J 0 bases; nucleotides not matched to a gene: 8. The germline V gene encodes CDR1 MNHEY and CDR2 SMNVEV (reference sequence). The CDR3 spells CASSLFSQGQMNTEAFF. In DNA form, the CDR3 reads TGTGCCAGCAGTTTATTCTCACAGGGACAGATGAACACTGAAGCTTTCTTT.

This chain uses TRBV6-5 with TRBJ1-1, with D perhaps TRBD1 (6 bases). The germline V gene encodes CDR1 MNHEY and CDR2 SVGAGI. The CDR3 is made up of 13 amino acids. Trimming left V 6 bases short and J 11 bases short, with 19 bases between. The CDR3 spells CASRSTPNQGAFF. The CDR3 DNA is TGTGCCAGCAGATCGACACCCAATCAGGGGGCTTTCTTT.

The chain employs TRBV19 and TRBJ2-1; 7 bases are a match to TRBD2. The trim removed 7 bases at V and 3 bases at J, leaving 9 bases unmatched. CDR3 length equals 15 residues. Germline CDR1 reads LNHDA; CDR2 reads SQIVND (reference sequence). The CDR3 sequence is CASTRGEGRYNEQFF. Written as DNA, the CDR3 is TGTGCCAGTACACGGGGGGAGGGCCGCTACAATGAGCAGTTCTTC.

The genes are TRBV27 and TRBJ1-5; maybe TRBD1 (6 bases). The germline V and J ends were trimmed by 7 bases and 1 base, with 11 bases remaining between them. This CDR3 comprises 14 residues. CDR1 and CDR2 (germline): MNHEY, SMNVEV (reference sequence). The chain's CDR3 is CASNYRESNQPQHF. CDR3 coding DNA: TGTGCCAGCAATTACAGGGAGAGCAATCAGCCCCAGCATTTT.

This clone was recorded only once. J is TRBJ1-2 and V is TRBV12-5, with 7 nucleotides matching TRBD1. Germline V CDR1 and CDR2: LGHNT, FRNRAP. This CDR3 contains 14 residues. The V segment lost 5 bases and the J segment 4 bases; nucleotides outside the gene matches: 7. DNA for the CDR3: TGTGCTAGTGGTCCGACAGGGTTTGTCTATGGCTACACCTTC. Its protein is CASGPTGFVYGYTF.

The J gene is TRBJ2-5, the V gene TRBV3-1 (or the pseudogene TRBV3-2); 8 bases line up with TRBD2. This CDR3 has 13 residues. Unmatched junction bases numbered 14, after V lost 6 bases and J lost 14 bases. Germline V gene lookup returns CDR1 LGHDT and CDR2 YNNKEL (reference sequence). CDR3 residues: CASSPHPGLDVYF. The CDR3 bases are TGTGCCAGCAGTCCTCACCCGGGACTAGATGTCTACTTC.

The rearrangement uses TRBV5-1 and TRBJ2-1; 13 bases match TRBD2. CDR1 and CDR2 (germline): SGHRS, YFSETQ. The CDR3 has 18 residues. With 1 base clipped from V and 8 bases from J, the junction kept 12 bases outside the gene matches. CDR3 region: CASSLPRTSGGSNHEQFF. The CDR3 DNA is TGCGCCAGCAGCTTGCCACGGACTAGCGGGGGTTCGAACCATGAGCAGTTCTTC.

This clone is a singleton in its sample. The V call is TRBV6-5, the J call TRBJ1-2; 9 positions match TRBD1. The V gene's germline CDR1 is MNHEY and CDR2 SVGAGI. Unmatched junction bases numbered 9, after V lost 9 bases and J lost 4 bases. This CDR3 is 14 amino acids long. CDR3: CASNRDRASYGYTF. In nucleotides, the CDR3 is TGTGCCAGTAACCGGGACAGGGCTTCCTATGGCTACACCTTC.

This clone was recorded only once. This chain joins TRBV12-5 and TRBJ1-2, with D possibly TRBD1 on 5 matching bases. The CDR3 is made up of 12 amino acids. Germline loops: CDR1 LGHNT, CDR2 FRNRAP. With 8 bases removed from V and 4 bases from J, the gap between germline ends came to 11 bases. Here the CDR3 DNA reads TGTGCTAGTCTGGCGGGGGTCTATGGCTACACCTTC. This codes for CASLAGVYGYTF.

The chain links TRBV3-1 (or the pseudogene TRBV3-2) to TRBJ1-5; D gene unclear. The CDR3 contains 13 residues. Trimming took 2 bases from V and 9 from J, leaving 11 bases between them. Germline assignment: CDR1 LGHDT and CDR2 YNNKEL (reference sequence). The CDR3 DNA sequence: TGTGCCAGCAGCCAACGCCACGCCGGGCCCCAGCATTTT. This gives the protein CASSQRHAGPQHF.

As to this clone: The same CDR3 arises from other DNA sequences in this sample as well. The chain employs TRBV7-2 and TRBJ1-6; D is possibly TRBD1 (5 bases). The CDR3 loop spans 14 amino acids. CDR1 and CDR2 from the germline V gene are SGHTA and FQGNSA. The germline V and J ends were trimmed by 3 bases and 4 bases, with 7 bases remaining between them. Written as DNA, the CDR3 is TGTGCCAGCAGCTTGACAGCTTATAATTCACCCCTCCACTTT. Its translation is CASSLTAYNSPLHF. Variable domain in full (rest from reference TRBV7-2 and TRBJ1-6): GAGVSQSPSNKVTEKGKDVELRCDPISGHTALYWYRQSLGQGLEFLIYFQGNSAPDKSGLPSDRFSAERTGGSVSTLTIQRTQQEDSAVYLCASSLTAYNSPLHFGNGTRLTVT.

The DNA for the CDR3 is TGTGCCAGCAGTAAGGTGGGGGCAGGGAATGAAAAACTGTTTTTT. Translated: CASSKVGAGNEKLFF. The chain couples TRBV25-1 to TRBJ1-4; possible D gene TRBD1, 6 bases. Trimming cost V 5 bases and J 5 bases, with 15 bases left between them. Germline V CDR1 and CDR2: MGHDK, SYGVNS. The CDR3 is 15 residues long.

The genes are TRBV6-1 and TRBJ1-1; D gene ambiguous. This CDR3 has 13 residues. Germline V lookup: CDR1 MNHNS, CDR2 SASEGT. V was pared by 3 bases and J by 9 bases, with 14 bases between. The CDR3, as DNA: TGTGCCAGCAGTGAGACCGCGGGGATAAAAGCTTTCTTT. Protein product: CASSETAGIKAFF.